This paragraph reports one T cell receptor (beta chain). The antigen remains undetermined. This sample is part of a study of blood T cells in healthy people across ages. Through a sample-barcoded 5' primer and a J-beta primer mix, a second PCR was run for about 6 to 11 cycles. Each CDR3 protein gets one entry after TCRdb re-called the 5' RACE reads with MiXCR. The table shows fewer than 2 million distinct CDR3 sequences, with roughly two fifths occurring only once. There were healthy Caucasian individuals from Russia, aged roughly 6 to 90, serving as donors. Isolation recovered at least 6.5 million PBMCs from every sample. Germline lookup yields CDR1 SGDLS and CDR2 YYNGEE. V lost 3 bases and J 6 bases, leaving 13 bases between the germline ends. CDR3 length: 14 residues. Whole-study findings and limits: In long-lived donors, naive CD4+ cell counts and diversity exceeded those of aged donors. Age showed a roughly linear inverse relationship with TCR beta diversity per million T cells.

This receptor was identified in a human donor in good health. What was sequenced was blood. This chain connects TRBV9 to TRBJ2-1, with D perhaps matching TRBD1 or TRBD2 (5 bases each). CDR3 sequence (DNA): TGTGCCAGCAGCGGAGGGGCTTACCTCAATGAGCAGTTCTTC. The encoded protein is CASSGGAYLNEQFF.